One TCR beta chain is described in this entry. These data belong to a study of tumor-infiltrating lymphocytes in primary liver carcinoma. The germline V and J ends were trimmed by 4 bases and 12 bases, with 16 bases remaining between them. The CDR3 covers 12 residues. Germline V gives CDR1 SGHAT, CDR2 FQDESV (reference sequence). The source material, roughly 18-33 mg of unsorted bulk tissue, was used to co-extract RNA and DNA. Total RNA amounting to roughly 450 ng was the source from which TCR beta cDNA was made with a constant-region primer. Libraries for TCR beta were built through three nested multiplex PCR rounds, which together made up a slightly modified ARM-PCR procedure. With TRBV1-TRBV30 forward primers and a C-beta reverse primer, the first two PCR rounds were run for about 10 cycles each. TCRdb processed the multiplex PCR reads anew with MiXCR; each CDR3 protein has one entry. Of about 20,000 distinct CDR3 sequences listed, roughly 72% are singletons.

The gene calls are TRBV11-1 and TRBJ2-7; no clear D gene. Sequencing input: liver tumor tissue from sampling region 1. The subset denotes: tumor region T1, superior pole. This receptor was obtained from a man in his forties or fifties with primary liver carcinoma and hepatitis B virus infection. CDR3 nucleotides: TGTGCCAGCAGCTCGAAAGTTTACGTGTGGTACTTC. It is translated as CASSSKVYVWYF.